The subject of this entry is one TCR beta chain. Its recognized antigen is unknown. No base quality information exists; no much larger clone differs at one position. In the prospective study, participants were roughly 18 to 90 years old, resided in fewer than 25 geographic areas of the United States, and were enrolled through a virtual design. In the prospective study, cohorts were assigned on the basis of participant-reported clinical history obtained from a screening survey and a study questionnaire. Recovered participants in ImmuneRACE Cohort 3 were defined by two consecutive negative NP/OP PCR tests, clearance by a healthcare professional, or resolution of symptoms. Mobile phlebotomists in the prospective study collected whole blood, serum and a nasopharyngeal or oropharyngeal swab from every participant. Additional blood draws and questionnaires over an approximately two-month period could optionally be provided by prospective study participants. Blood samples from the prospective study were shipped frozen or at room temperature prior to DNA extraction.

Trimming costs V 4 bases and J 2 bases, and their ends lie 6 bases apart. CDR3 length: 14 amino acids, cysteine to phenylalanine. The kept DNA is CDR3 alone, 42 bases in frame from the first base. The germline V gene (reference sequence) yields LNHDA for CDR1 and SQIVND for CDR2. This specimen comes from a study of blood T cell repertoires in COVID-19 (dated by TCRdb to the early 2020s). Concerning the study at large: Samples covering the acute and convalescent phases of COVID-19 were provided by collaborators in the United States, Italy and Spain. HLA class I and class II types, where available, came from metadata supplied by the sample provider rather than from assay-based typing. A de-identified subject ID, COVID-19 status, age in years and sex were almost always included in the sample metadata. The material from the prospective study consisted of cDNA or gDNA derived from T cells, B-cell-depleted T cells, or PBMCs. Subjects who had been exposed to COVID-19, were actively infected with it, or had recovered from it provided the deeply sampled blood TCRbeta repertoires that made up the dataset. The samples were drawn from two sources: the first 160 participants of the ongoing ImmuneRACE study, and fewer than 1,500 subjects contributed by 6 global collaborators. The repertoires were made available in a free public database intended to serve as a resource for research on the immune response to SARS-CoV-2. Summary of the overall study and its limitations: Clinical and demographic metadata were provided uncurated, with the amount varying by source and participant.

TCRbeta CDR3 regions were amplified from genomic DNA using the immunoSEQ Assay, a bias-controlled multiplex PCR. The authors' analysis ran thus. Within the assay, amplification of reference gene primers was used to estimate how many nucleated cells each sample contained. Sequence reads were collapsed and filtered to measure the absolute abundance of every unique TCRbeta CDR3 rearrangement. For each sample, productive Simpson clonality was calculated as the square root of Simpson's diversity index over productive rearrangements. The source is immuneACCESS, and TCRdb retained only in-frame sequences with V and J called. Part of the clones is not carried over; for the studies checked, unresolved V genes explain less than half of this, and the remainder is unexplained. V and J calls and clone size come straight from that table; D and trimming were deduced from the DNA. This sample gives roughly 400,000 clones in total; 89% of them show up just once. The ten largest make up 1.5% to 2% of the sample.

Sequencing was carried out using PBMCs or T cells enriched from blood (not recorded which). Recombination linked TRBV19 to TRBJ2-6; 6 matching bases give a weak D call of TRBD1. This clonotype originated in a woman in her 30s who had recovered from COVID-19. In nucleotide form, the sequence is TGTGCCAGTAGTACAGGGGCTGGGGCCAACGTCCTGACTTTC. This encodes CASSTGAGANVLTF.